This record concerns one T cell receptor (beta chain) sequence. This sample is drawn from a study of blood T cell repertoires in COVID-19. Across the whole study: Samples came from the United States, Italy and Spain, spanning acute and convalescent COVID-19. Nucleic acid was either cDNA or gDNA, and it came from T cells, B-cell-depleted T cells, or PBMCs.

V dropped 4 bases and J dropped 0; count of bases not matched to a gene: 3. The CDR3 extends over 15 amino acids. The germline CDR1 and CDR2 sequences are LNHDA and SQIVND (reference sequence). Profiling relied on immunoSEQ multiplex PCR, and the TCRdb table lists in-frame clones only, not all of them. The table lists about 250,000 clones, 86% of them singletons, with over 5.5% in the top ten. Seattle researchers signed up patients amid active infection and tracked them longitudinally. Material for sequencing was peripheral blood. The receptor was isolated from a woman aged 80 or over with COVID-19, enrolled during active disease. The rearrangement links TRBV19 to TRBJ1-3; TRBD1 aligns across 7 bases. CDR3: CASSRGQSSGNTIYF. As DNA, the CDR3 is TGTGCCAGTAGTAGGGGACAGAGCTCTGGAAACACCATATATTTT.